This passage covers 25 T cell receptor beta chains from one sample sequenced in a study of blood T cell repertoires in COVID-19. Assay used: immunoSEQ multiplex PCR; TCRdb lists only in-frame clones, some missing. The table lists some 300,000 clones, nearly 90% of them singletons. Sequencing input: PBMCs or T cells enriched from blood (not recorded which). Receptor source: a woman aged 25 to 39 who had recovered from COVID-19.

The chain carries TRBV2 and TRBJ2-7; 8 bases are shared with TRBD1. CDR1 is SNHLY and CDR2 is FYNNEI in the germline V gene. V lost 1 base to trimming and J lost 3 bases; unmatched junction nucleotides: 2. This CDR3 is 14 amino acids long. CDR3 sequence (DNA): TGTGCCAGCAGTGAAGGGACAGGGAGCTACGAGCAGTACTTC. Amino acids: CASSEGTGSYEQYF.

This clone was counted once. The chain carries TRBV7-8 and TRBJ1-3, with 7 bases aligning to TRBD1. CDR1 is SGHVS, CDR2 FQNEAQ, per germline. This CDR3 is built from 14 residues. The V gene end was trimmed by 5 bases and the J gene end by 9 bases; junction bases not matched to a gene: 10. This chain's CDR3 is CASSRQGRGSTIYF. The CDR3 DNA follows: TGTGCCAGCAGCCGACAGGGAAGGGGTAGCACCATATATTTT. Full variable domain (missing parts from reference TRBV7-8 and TRBJ1-3): GAGVSQSPRYKVAKRGQDVALRCDPISGHVSLFWYQQALGQGPEFLTYFQNEAQLDKSGLPSDRFFAERPEGSVSTLKIQRTQQEDSAVYLCASSRQGRGSTIYFGEGSWLTVV.

This clone was counted only a few times. A read error is likely, as this CDR3 ends without the conserved phenylalanine or tryptophan. The DNA is omitted, as the CDR3 cannot be located on it reliably, and the CDR3 follows TCRdb's listing. CDR3 amino acids: CASSLRSRAN. The chain joins TRBV5-1 to TRBJ1-2. The CDR3 has 10 amino acids, counting both end residues. Germline V gene sequence: CDR1 SGHRS, CDR2 YFSETQ.

The CDR3 is CASSARGQTEHNQPQHF. As DNA, the CDR3 is TGTGCCAGCAGCGCACGGGGACAGACGGAGCACAATCAGCCCCAGCATTTT. The rearrangement uses TRBV9 and TRBJ1-5, with 7 bases fitting TRBD1. Germline CDR1 reads SGDLS; CDR2 reads YYNGEE. The V and J ends lost 3 bases and 3 bases, in that order; junction bases with no gene match: 12. The CDR3 is 17 residues long.

The chain links TRBV5-6 to TRBJ1-2; tentative D call: TRBD1 (5 bases). Trimming removed 4 bases at V and 6 bases at J, with 16 bases between. Germline V CDR1 and CDR2: SGHDT, YYEEEE. CDR3 size: 14 residues. In DNA, the CDR3 is TGTGCCAGCAGCGGGGGACTCCCGAGACATGGCTACACCTTC. This translates into CASSGGLPRHGYTF.

CDR3 in DNA: TGTGCCATCAGTCACGGGGGGGGTAGCGAGCAGTACTTC. As protein: CAISHGGGSEQYF. The V gene is TRBV10-3, the J gene TRBJ2-7, with TRBD2 matching 8 bases. This CDR3 region has 13 residues. Germline CDR1 reads ENHRY; CDR2 reads SYGVKD. Trimming took 5 bases from V and 6 from J; bases not matched to a gene: 6.

This rearrangement joins TRBV9 to TRBJ1-2; maybe TRBD1 (6 bases). The CDR3 runs to 15 residues. Trimming cost V 3 bases and J 0 bases, with 12 bases left between them. Germline CDR1 SGDLS, CDR2 YYNGEE. For the CDR3, the DNA is TGTGCCAGCAGCGGGGGGGGCGGAGCTAACTATGGCTACACCTTC. It yields the protein CASSGGGGANYGYTF. The full variable domain, with the rest looked up from reference TRBV9 and TRBJ1-2, is DSGVTQTPKHLITATGQRVTLRCSPRSGDLSVYWYQQSLDQGLQFLIQYYNGEERAKGNILERFSAQQFPDLHSELNLSSLELGDSALYFCASSGGGGANYGYTFGSGTRLTVV.

The chain has TRBV10-3 and TRBJ1-1, with D unclear. The CDR3 is 14 residues long. From germline, CDR1 is ENHRY and CDR2 SYGVKD. V was pared by 3 bases and J by 0 bases, with 8 bases between. CDR3 loop: CAISDGAMNTEAFF. CDR3 DNA: TGTGCCATCAGTGACGGAGCTATGAACACTGAAGCTTTCTTT.

The genes are TRBV27 and TRBJ2-5; maybe TRBD2 (7 bases). The CDR3 loop spans 19 amino acids. V was trimmed by 8 bases and J by 4 bases, leaving 32 bases between them. Germline CDR1 MNHEY, CDR2 SMNVEV (reference sequence). This chain's CDR3 is CASGPRGGPNANVAETQYF. For the CDR3, the DNA is TGTGCCAGCGGCCCCCGCGGGGGCCCTAACGCCAACGTTGCAGAGACCCAGTACTTC.

The rearrangement uses TRBV4-3 and TRBJ2-1; D is uncertain. Looked up from germline, CDR1 is LGHNA and CDR2 is YSLEER. CDR3 length: 13 amino acids. V was clipped by 3 bases and J by 6 bases, with 9 bases between them. The CDR3, as DNA: TGCGCCAGCAGCCATCTTTCCGGCAATGAGCAGTTCTTC. Translation gives CASSHLSGNEQFF.

The table lists this clone with a few counts. The chain uses TRBV12-3 or TRBV12-4 and TRBJ1-5, with a tentative D call TRBD1 (5 bases). Trimming removed 7 bases from V and 7 bases from J, with 11 bases in between. The CDR3 runs to 12 residues. This CDR3 reads CASTLDNQPQHF. The CDR3 DNA reads as TGTGCCAGCACCCTGGACAACCAGCCCCAGCATTTT.

The chain carries TRBV28 and TRBJ1-3; a weak D match, TRBD1 (6 bases). CDR1 and CDR2 from the germline V gene are MDHEN and SYDVKM. V lost 2 bases and J lost 2, with 7 bases in between. This CDR3 contains 14 residues. CDR3 loop: CASSLRGTGNTIYF. CDR3 in DNA: TGTGCCAGCAGTTTAAGGGGGACTGGAAACACCATATATTTT.

This clone is a singleton in its sample. The chain uses TRBV29-1 and TRBJ2-4; D might be TRBD1 (5 bases). The CDR3 has 14 residues. Trimming removed 6 bases at V and 0 bases at J, with 12 bases between. Germline V gives CDR1 SQVTM, CDR2 ANQGSEA. CDR3 region: CSVLGHLAKNIQYF. Here the CDR3 DNA reads TGCAGCGTCCTCGGACATTTAGCCAAAAACATTCAGTACTTC. Combining the CDR3 with reference TRBV29-1 and TRBJ2-4 gives the whole variable domain SAVISQKPSRDICQRGTSLTIQCQVDSQVTMMFWYRQQPGQSLTLIATANQGSEATYESGFVIDKFPISRPNLTFSTLTVSNMSPEDSSIYLCSVLGHLAKNIQYFGAGTRLSVL.

V and J are TRBV9 and TRBJ1-2; 8 nucleotides align to TRBD1. The ends lost 2 bases at V and 6 bases at J; junction bases unmatched: 6. The CDR3 runs 14 residues. CDR1 is SGDLS, CDR2 YYNGEE, per germline. CDR3 loop: CASSVSTTGDGYTF. The DNA of the CDR3 is TGTGCCAGCAGCGTGTCCACGACAGGGGATGGCTACACCTTC.

This CDR3 is CATSRDLDRGAGNSPLHF. CDR3 nucleotide sequence: TGTGCCACCAGCAGAGATCTGGACAGGGGCGCCGGTAATTCACCCCTCCACTTT. The chain combines TRBV15 with TRBJ1-6; 9 bases are shared with TRBD1. Looked up from germline, CDR1 is LNHNV and CDR2 is YYDKDF (reference sequence). The CDR3 covers 18 residues. Trimming cost V 0 bases and J 6 bases; bases outside gene matches: 9.

This sequence joins TRBV7-2 and TRBJ2-2; possibly TRBD1 for D (6 bases). The CDR3 is 15 residues long. CDR1 and CDR2 (germline): SGHTA, FQGNSA. V gave up 3 bases and J gave up 7 bases, with 15 bases separating them. The chain's CDR3 is CASSFVQGWVGELFF. CDR3 sequence (DNA): TGTGCCAGCAGCTTTGTACAGGGTTGGGTCGGGGAGCTGTTTTTT.

V gene TRBV20-1 combines with J gene TRBJ2-5; unclear D gene. This CDR3 has 14 amino acids. Germline V gives CDR1 DFQATT, CDR2 SNEGSKA (reference sequence). The V and J ends lost 3 bases and 5 bases respectively, with 16 bases between them. CDR3 DNA sequence: TGCAGTGCTAGTCCCCTAGTTAACGCCGAGACCCAGTACTTC. It translates to CSASPLVNAETQYF.

The rearrangement uses TRBV19 and TRBJ2-3; 7 bases fit TRBD2. The J segment lost 2 bases and the V segment lost 5 bases, leaving 13 bases of the junction unmatched. Germline V lookup: CDR1 LNHDA, CDR2 SQIVND (reference sequence). CDR3 length: 17 residues. The DNA of the CDR3 is TGTGCCAGTAGTCCTCTCCCGCAGCGGGGAACCACAGATACGCAGTATTTT. This gives the protein CASSPLPQRGTTDTQYF.

The chain employs TRBV30 and TRBJ2-7; 9 bases fit TRBD1. Germline V gene data show CDR1 as GTSNPN and CDR2 as SVGIG (reference sequence). V lost 1 base to trimming and J lost 1 base; unmatched junction nucleotides: 2. This CDR3 has 14 residues. This chain's CDR3 is CAWSAGTGSYEQYF. CDR3 coding DNA: TGTGCCTGGAGTGCAGGGACAGGGTCCTACGAGCAGTACTTC.

Here the CDR3 DNA reads TGTGCCAGCAGTGAAGCGGCGGGGTCGAATCAGCCCCAGCATTTT. This sequence encodes CASSEAAGSNQPQHF. The rearrangement uses TRBV6-1 and TRBJ1-5; D not certain. The V and J ends lost 0 bases and 4 bases respectively, with 10 bases between them. The CDR3 is 15 residues long. Germline CDR1 reads MNHNS; CDR2 reads SASEGT.

The V and J genes are TRBV11-2 and TRBJ2-1; 11 nucleotides match TRBD2. Germline V gene lookup returns CDR1 SGHAT and CDR2 FQNNGV. With 7 bases clipped from V and 4 bases from J, the junction kept 6 bases outside the gene matches. This CDR3 has 15 residues. Here the CDR3 reads CASTDSGRGYNEQFF. The CDR3 DNA reads TGTGCCAGCACCGATAGCGGGAGGGGTTACAATGAGCAGTTCTTC.

Of note for this clone: At one boundary the junction diverges from the germline segment, which might be a read error. This chain connects TRBV7-7 to TRBJ1-1; no definite D call. The germline gives CDR1 SSHAT, CDR2 FNYEAQ (reference sequence). The CDR3 sequence is 14 residues long. The CDR3 spells CASSPSGRFTEAFF. In DNA, the CDR3 is TGTGCTAGCAGCCCCAGCGGACGGTTCACTGAAGCTTTCTTT.

The chain uses TRBV5-4 and TRBJ2-4; 8 bases agree with TRBD1. Germline assignment: CDR1 SGHNT and CDR2 YYREEE (reference sequence). Trimming cost V 4 bases and J 6 bases; bases outside gene matches: 3. CDR3 length: 13 amino acids. The CDR3 region has the DNA TGTGCCAGCAGCATTGACAGGGGAAACATTCAGTACTTC. Its translation: CASSIDRGNIQYF.

This clone is a singleton in its sample. This chain joins TRBV9 and TRBJ2-1, with D possibly matching TRBD2 (6 bases). The germline CDR1 and CDR2 sequences are SGDLS and YYNGEE. V gave up 4 bases and J gave up 10 bases, with 12 bases separating them. This CDR3 region has 12 residues. In nucleotides, the CDR3 is TGTGCCAGCAGCCCGGGAGTTAACGAGCAGTTCTTC. This sequence encodes CASSPGVNEQFF.

V gene TRBV5-1 combines with J gene TRBJ2-7, with unresolved D. CDR3 length equals 17 residues. The V and J ends lost 4 bases and 3 bases respectively, with 23 bases between them. In germline, CDR1 is SGHRS, CDR2 YFSETQ. The CDR3 spells CASSRPNPDHQRYEQYF. Written as DNA, the CDR3 is TGCGCCAGCAGCCGCCCCAACCCGGATCATCAGCGCTACGAGCAGTACTTC.